The present entry profiles one T cell receptor beta chain with its context. This CDR3 region has 15 residues. Losses at the gene ends were 4 bases for V and 4 bases for J; bases not matched to a gene: 8. In germline, CDR1 is SGHRS, CDR2 YFSETQ. These data belong to a study of blood T cell repertoires in COVID-19. Overall study context: Samples taken during acute and convalescent COVID-19 were collected in the United States, Italy and Spain.

Only in-frame clones appear in the TCRdb table, and some are missing; sequencing was by immunoSEQ multiplex PCR. Altogether 200,000 to 300,000 clones are present, around 87% being singletons, with the ten largest covering 3% to 4%. Sequencing input: PBMCs or T cells enriched from blood (not recorded which). The receptor's source is a middle-aged woman with acute COVID-19. V and J are TRBV5-1 and TRBJ1-2; 9 bases agree with TRBD1. CDR3 coding DNA: TGCGCCAGCAGCGTTAGGACAGGGGCAGGCTATGGCTACACCTTC. Its translation is CASSVRTGAGYGYTF.